This T cell receptor (beta chain) was recorded in a study of T cells in Graves' hyperthyroidism and ophthalmopathy. About the research overall: Staff took peripheral blood when the initial diagnosis was made, before any treatment began.

TCR beta CDR3 regions were amplified from RNA transcripts. Primed by the HTBI set, a first-round RT-PCR was run on the TCR CDR3. TCRdb re-called the multiplex PCR reads with MiXCR, one entry per CDR3 protein. The data show fewer than 650,000 distinct CDR3 sequences, with 12% to 15% seen just once and approximately 13% held by the top ten. Notes on the study in general: Blood shared most expanded thyroid clonotypes above 0.001.

This clonotype was seen only a few times. Antigen unknown. Looked up from germline, CDR1 is DFQATT and CDR2 is SNEGSKA (reference sequence). The ends were cut back, 6 bases at V and 2 bases at J, with 14 bases in the middle. The CDR3 runs 15 residues. Each 10 ml fresh peripheral blood draw supplied the PBMCs. Sequencing was done on a sample of blood. The V and J genes are TRBV20-1 and TRBJ2-6, with D unresolved. The TCR sequence derives from a woman in her thirties or forties with Graves' hyperthyroidism. CDR3 DNA: TGCAGTGCAAAAATCAGAGAGCCTGGGGCCAACGTCCTGACTTTC. Translation: CSAKIREPGANVLTF.